The sample holds a few counts of the clone carrying this T cell receptor beta chain. Its specificity is unknown. 60 Vbeta and 13 Jbeta primers were used in PCR. Here immunoSEQ multiplex PCR was the method, and the copy in TCRdb shows in-frame clones only, minus some. The sample has about 190,000 clones, around three quarters seen once. These data come from a study of cytomegalovirus exposure and HLA in healthy donors. General study points: In vitro confirmation showed three CMV-associated chains to be CMV antigen specific. An analysis done earlier found most TCR beta V segments productive about 87% or about 30% of the time.

The source of this sequence is a woman in her thirties in good health and CMV-seropositive. Sequencing was performed on PBMCs.

CDR3 loop: CASSLVGTSGIHEQYF. Written as DNA, the CDR3 is TGTGCCAGCAGCTTAGTAGGGACTAGCGGGATCCACGAGCAGTACTTC. The chain recombines TRBV11-2 with TRBJ2-7; 13 bases are a match to TRBD2. This CDR3 region has 16 residues. Trimming took 1 base from V and 5 from J; bases not matched to a gene: 5. Germline CDR1 SGHAT, CDR2 FQNNGV.